This passage covers 23 T cell receptor beta chains from one sample sequenced in a study of regulatory T cells in long-lasting Graves disease. Through Arm-PCR of CDR3 regions and iRepertoire HTBI primers, TCR beta libraries were built. TCRdb processed the multiplex PCR reads anew with MiXCR; each CDR3 protein has one entry. The sample consists of roughly 420,000 distinct CDR3 sequences, about 15% of them appearing once. Time point meaning: newly diagnosed GD, antithyroid drugs for less than 3 months. After RNA was extracted from PBMCs, the TCR library was made from it. This sample was also put to use in a study of T cells in Graves' hyperthyroidism and ophthalmopathy.

The sequencing used peripheral blood mononuclear cells (PBMCs), collected at new diagnosis, from a patient treated with antithyroid drugs. These receptors came from a woman younger than 30 with Graves disease.

This clonotype has a count of ten or more. The CDR3 here is CAWGQGGGYTF. The CDR3 region has the DNA TGTGCCTGGGGCCAAGGCGGAGGCTACACCTTC. The chain employs TRBV30 and TRBJ1-2; no definite D call. CDR1 and CDR2 from the germline V gene are GTSNPN and SVGIG (reference sequence). CDR3 length: 11 amino acids. With 5 bases removed from V and 8 bases from J, the gap between germline ends came to 12 bases.

In this sample, this clonotype turned up a few times. The CDR3 here is CASSDSDRHYEQYF. The CDR3 DNA follows: TGTGCCAGCAGCGATTCGGACAGGCACTACGAGCAGTACTTC. V and J are TRBV7-8 and TRBJ2-7, with TRBD1 identical over 7 bases. Germline values: CDR1 SGHVS, CDR2 FQNEAQ. With V trimmed by 5 bases and J by 3 bases, 7 bases remained unmatched. The CDR3 runs to 14 residues.

In this sample, this clonotype turned up a few times. This rearrangement joins TRBV3-1 to TRBJ2-1; 13 positions agree with TRBD2. Losses at the gene ends were 9 bases for V and 7 bases for J; bases not matched to a gene: 6. The germline V gene has CDR1 LGHDT and CDR2 YNNKEL (reference sequence). The CDR3 loop spans 14 amino acids. CDR3 loop: CASGGLAGLNEQFF. CDR3 nucleotides: TGTGCCAGTGGGGGACTAGCGGGACTAAATGAGCAGTTCTTC.

The sample holds many counts of this clonotype. The chain recombines TRBV6-2 or TRBV6-3 with TRBJ2-3, with TRBD2 identical over 11 bases. Trimming cost V 0 bases and J 4 bases; bases outside gene matches: 6. The CDR3 totals 17 residues. Germline lookup yields CDR1 MNHEY and CDR2 SVGEGT. The CDR3 DNA reads as TGTGCCAGCAGTTACTCCTGGCTAGCGGGAGGACCAGATACGCAGTATTTT. Its translation is CASSYSWLAGGPDTQYF.

This clonotype was counted at least ten times. The chain carries TRBV6-2 or TRBV6-3 and TRBJ2-7; TRBD1 aligns across 7 bases. The germline CDR1 and CDR2 sequences are MNHEY and SVGEGT. V gave up 2 bases and J gave up 5 bases; unmatched junction bases: 6. This CDR3 is built from 14 residues. CDR3 sequence reads: CASSYTTGFHEQYF. The CDR3 DNA follows: TGTGCCAGCAGTTACACGACAGGGTTCCACGAGCAGTACTTC.

Many counts were recorded for this clonotype. The chain employs TRBV29-1 and TRBJ2-1, with TRBD2 matching 8 bases. The ends lost 6 bases at V and 5 bases at J; junction bases unmatched: 12. The CDR3 extends over 15 amino acids. In germline, CDR1 is SQVTM, CDR2 ANQGSEA. Here the CDR3 DNA reads TGCAGCGTCTCACTCCTTTCGGGAGGGGACAATGAGCAGTTCTTC. This encodes CSVSLLSGGDNEQFF.

This clonotype occurred a few times. The chain has TRBV20-1 and TRBJ2-1; TRBD2 is a possible D gene (6 bases). Germline CDR1 and CDR2: DFQATT and SNEGSKA (reference sequence). V was shortened by 4 bases and J by 7 bases, with 11 bases between the two germline ends. This CDR3 comprises 12 residues. The CDR3 loop is CSAKEGLNEQFF. CDR3 coding DNA: TGCAGTGCTAAGGAGGGCCTGAATGAGCAGTTCTTC.

In this sample, this clonotype turned up many times. This chain uses TRBV3-1 with TRBJ2-7; 7 bases map to TRBD2. The CDR3 is 14 residues long. Germline assignment: CDR1 LGHDT and CDR2 YNNKEL (reference sequence). The V and J ends lost 6 bases and 3 bases, in that order; junction bases with no gene match: 8. The CDR3 region has the DNA TGTGCCAGCAGACCCAGCGGGGACTTCTACGAGCAGTACTTC. Translated, it gives CASRPSGDFYEQYF.

This clonotype came up many times. The genes are TRBV19 and TRBJ2-5, with D perhaps matching TRBD2 (7 bases). V lost 6 bases to trimming and J lost 4 bases, with 21 bases between them. Germline CDR1 reads LNHDA; CDR2 reads SQIVND (reference sequence). The CDR3 runs 16 residues. CDR3 residues: CASSTGGMGGRETQYF. The CDR3 DNA is TGTGCCAGTAGCACCGGTGGCATGGGGGGGCGAGAGACCCAGTACTTC. The variable domain in full, completed from reference TRBV19 and TRBJ2-5, reads DGGITQSPKYLFRKEGQNVTLSCEQNLNHDAMYWYRQDPGQGLRLIYYSQIVNDFQKGDIAEGYSVSREKKESFPLTVTSAQKNPTAFYLCASSTGGMGGRETQYFGPGTRLLVL.

This chain connects TRBV11-3 to TRBJ2-7; 13 nucleotides match TRBD2. The CDR3 spans 15 residues. With V trimmed by 5 bases and J by 5 bases, 6 bases remained unmatched. CDR1 is SGHNT, CDR2 YENEEA, per germline. The CDR3 DNA follows: TGTGCCAGCAGCGCACTAGCGGGAGGGCACAACGAGCAGTACTTC. This gives the protein CASSALAGGHNEQYF.

V gene TRBV7-3 combines with J gene TRBJ2-1; 12 bases fit TRBD2. Germline assignment: CDR1 SGHTA and CDR2 FQGTGA. Germline trimming cut 1 base from V and 4 bases from J; bases unmatched to any gene: 5. The CDR3 is made up of 17 amino acids. CDR3 amino acids: CASSLNQGLAGYNEQFF. The CDR3 DNA reads TGTGCCAGCAGCTTAAACCAGGGACTAGCGGGTTACAATGAGCAGTTCTTC.

The chain is built from TRBV27 and TRBJ2-3; TRBD1 might be the D (6 bases). The DNA end favors TRBJ2-5, so the J call may be wrong. The CDR3 is made up of 11 amino acids. Germline CDR1 is MNHEY and CDR2 is SMNVEV (reference sequence). The CDR3 loop reads CASSFEGAQYF. The CDR3, as DNA: TGTGCCAGCAGTTTCGAGGGGGCCCAGTACTTC.

This clonotype has at least ten counts. The chain carries TRBV7-2 and TRBJ1-5, with D possibly being TRBD1 (5 bases). The germline V gene encodes CDR1 SGHTA and CDR2 FQGNSA. V was cut by 2 bases and J by 7 bases, with 12 bases left in between. The CDR3 sequence is 14 residues long. CDR3 sequence: CASSLRQGVQPQHF. DNA of the CDR3: TGTGCCAGCAGCTTAAGGCAGGGAGTCCAGCCCCAGCATTTT.

This sequence joins TRBV5-1 and TRBJ2-7; tentatively, D is TRBD2 (5 bases). CDR1 is SGHRS and CDR2 is YFSETQ in the germline V gene. Trimming took 4 bases from V and 1 from J, leaving 12 bases between them. The CDR3 is made up of 14 amino acids. The CDR3 region is CASSPLGVSYEQYF. The CDR3 nucleotides are TGCGCCAGCAGCCCCCTCGGGGTGTCCTACGAGCAGTACTTC.

This clonotype was recorded many times. The chain uses TRBV28 and TRBJ1-1; the D gene is possibly TRBD1 (5 bases). The CDR3 is made up of 18 amino acids. Germline values: CDR1 MDHEN, CDR2 SYDVKM. V was cut by 4 bases and J by 2 bases, with 23 bases left in between. The chain's CDR3 is CASSSPSNPGRGNTEAFF. Written as DNA, the CDR3 is TGTGCCAGCAGTTCCCCCTCCAATCCGGGACGAGGTAACACTGAAGCTTTCTTT.

This clonotype was counted between two and nine times. The chain recombines TRBV6-1 with TRBJ2-1, with 8 bases that match TRBD2. Germline V gene data show CDR1 as MNHNS and CDR2 as SASEGT. After removal of 2 bases from V and 6 bases from J, the junction contained 3 bases not matched to a gene. The CDR3 sequence is 14 residues long. Here the CDR3 reads CASSEMLAGNEQFF. The CDR3 nucleotides are TGTGCCAGCAGTGAAATGCTAGCGGGCAATGAGCAGTTCTTC.

This clonotype has more than one count but fewer than ten. The gene calls are TRBV7-9 and TRBJ1-4; the match to TRBD1 covers 8 bases. J gave up 4 bases and V 7 bases, and 29 bases lay outside the gene matches. The CDR3 spans 22 residues. Germline assignment: CDR1 SEHNR and CDR2 FQNEAQ (reference sequence). The CDR3 region has the DNA TGTGCCAGCAACCCCGGGACAGGCGTTTTTGTGGGTCTATCCGGAAATAATGAAAAACTGTTTTTT. The encoded protein is CASNPGTGVFVGLSGNNEKLFF.

Only a few counts were recorded for this clonotype. This chain joins TRBV19 and TRBJ1-5; a possible D gene is TRBD1 (5 bases). With 6 bases removed from V and 0 bases from J, the gap between germline ends came to 12 bases. The CDR3 loop spans 15 amino acids. Germline lookup yields CDR1 LNHDA and CDR2 SQIVND (reference sequence). Written as DNA, the CDR3 is TGTGCCAGTAGGGTGACAGAATTTAGCAATCAGCCCCAGCATTTT. Translating gives CASRVTEFSNQPQHF.

This clonotype was seen at least ten times. The rearrangement uses TRBV28 and TRBJ2-7; 8 bases fit TRBD1. V shed 4 bases and J 0 bases; nucleotides not matched to a gene: 17. The length of the CDR3 is 19 residues. Germline values: CDR1 MDHEN, CDR2 SYDVKM. The CDR3 spells CASSYGLSGGLYFSYEQYF. The CDR3 region has the DNA TGTGCCAGCAGTTACGGGCTTTCAGGGGGCCTTTATTTCTCCTACGAGCAGTACTTC.

This clonotype occurred a few times. The chain uses TRBV7-2 and TRBJ2-1, with 11 bases matching TRBD2. The CDR3 spans 16 residues. Losses at the gene ends were 0 bases for V and 7 bases for J; bases not matched to a gene: 5. Looked up from germline, CDR1 is SGHTA and CDR2 is FQGNSA. CDR3 region: CASSLASGRGGNEQFF. The CDR3 DNA follows: TGTGCCAGCAGCTTAGCTAGCGGGAGGGGAGGTAATGAGCAGTTCTTC.

This clonotype was counted at least ten times. The chain recombines TRBV7-3 with TRBJ2-5; 8 nucleotides align to TRBD2. This CDR3 is 15 amino acids long. The V gene's germline CDR1 is SGHTA and CDR2 FQGTGA. V shed 5 bases, J shed 1 base, and the junction held 6 bases outside the gene matches. As DNA, the CDR3 is TGTGCCAGCAGCGCCTTAGCGGGGACCCAAGAGACCCAGTACTTC. Translating it yields CASSALAGTQETQYF.

For this clonotype: No conserved phenylalanine or tryptophan ends this CDR3, so it is likely a read error. V is TRBV2 and J is TRBJ2-2; 10 bases match TRBD2. The CDR3 sequence is 16 residues long. Per the germline V gene, CDR1 is SNHLY and CDR2 is FYNNEI. With V trimmed by 6 bases and J by 3 bases, 7 bases remained unmatched. The CDR3 is CASSPELAGYTGELFL. The CDR3 DNA reads as TGTGCCAGCAGCCCCGAACTAGCGGGGTACACCGGGGAGCTGTTTCTT.

J is TRBJ1-1 and V is TRBV18; D perhaps matches TRBD1 (6 bases). This CDR3 contains 15 residues. V lost 3 bases to trimming and J lost 2 bases, with 13 bases between them. Germline values: CDR1 KGHSH, CDR2 LQKENI. The CDR3 is CASSPRQAGNTEAFF. The CDR3 nucleotides are TGTGCCAGCTCACCTCGACAGGCTGGTAACACTGAAGCTTTCTTT.